These T cell receptor beta chains were read from a single sample in a study of cytomegalovirus exposure and HLA in healthy donors. Only in-frame clones appear in the TCRdb table, and some are missing; sequencing was by immunoSEQ multiplex PCR. The sample carries 79,000 or so clones, almost 80% recorded once. The specimen was PBMCs. All receptors derive from a middle-aged woman in good health and CMV-seropositive. Each CDR3 is given with its conserved first and last residue. The D gene is left open where the match is weak.

J gene: TRBJ1-2
V gene: TRBV4-2
D gene: TRBD1
CDR3 protein: CASSQGAPGYGYTF

J gene: TRBJ2-1
V gene: TRBV28
D gene: TRBD2
CDR3 protein: CASQRSGRARYNEQFF

J gene: TRBJ2-3
V gene: TRBV6-1
D gene: .
CDR3 protein: CASSDLLETQYF

J gene: TRBJ2-7
V gene: TRBV5-1
D gene: .
CDR3 protein: CASSLSQFNYEQYF

J gene: TRBJ1-2
V gene: TRBV25-1
D gene: .
CDR3 protein: CASSEYGGGYTF

J gene: TRBJ2-2
V gene: TRBV30
D gene: TRBD2
CDR3 protein: CAWRGLGAGELFF

J gene: TRBJ1-5
V gene: TRBV28
D gene: .
CDR3 protein: CASGGNQPQHF

J gene: TRBJ1-5
V gene: TRBV15
D gene: TRBD1
CDR3 protein: CATSKRQGLGSNQPQHF

J gene: TRBJ1-4
V gene: TRBV9
D gene: .
CDR3 protein: CASSVDRVEEKLFF

J gene: TRBJ2-1
V gene: TRBV5-6
D gene: TRBD1
CDR3 protein: CASSLAAQGARNEQFF

J gene: TRBJ2-1
V gene: TRBV2
D gene: TRBD1
CDR3 protein: CASSAPGQAYNEQFF

J gene: TRBJ2-1
V gene: TRBV4-1
D gene: TRBD1
CDR3 protein: CASSPLGTDEQFF

J gene: TRBJ2-2
V gene: TRBV5-1
D gene: TRBD1
CDR3 protein: CASSWWTGTNGELFF

J gene: TRBJ2-2
V gene: TRBV5-8
D gene: TRBD1
CDR3 protein: CASSWRTGRTGELFF

J gene: TRBJ2-3
V gene: TRBV6-4
D gene: TRBD2
CDR3 protein: CASSPRTSGGADTQYF

J gene: TRBJ1-5
V gene: TRBV6-4
D gene: TRBD1
CDR3 protein: CASRSCLGQGLPHQPQHF

J gene: TRBJ1-1
V gene: TRBV13
D gene: .
CDR3 protein: CASSSRGTEAFF

J gene: TRBJ2-7
V gene: TRBV5-1
D gene: .
CDR3 protein: CASSLRQGSYEQYF

J gene: TRBJ1-1
V gene: TRBV19
D gene: TRBD1
CDR3 protein: CASSFDRGYSEAFF

J gene: TRBJ2-7
V gene: TRBV9
D gene: .
CDR3 protein: CASSETPSYEQYF

J gene: TRBJ2-1
V gene: TRBV9
D gene: TRBD2
CDR3 protein: CASSVGGGSYNEQFF

J gene: TRBJ2-1
V gene: TRBV27
D gene: TRBD1
CDR3 protein: CASSARQGRGYNEQFF

J gene: TRBJ2-5
V gene: TRBV30
D gene: TRBD1
CDR3 protein: CAWRAGQGSVETQYF

J gene: TRBJ2-5
V gene: TRBV18
D gene: TRBD1
CDR3 protein: CASSQIDRVNQETQYF

J gene: TRBJ1-2
V gene: TRBV7-9
D gene: TRBD1
CDR3 protein: CASSLVDRGYGYTF

J gene: TRBJ2-1
V gene: TRBV4-1
D gene: .
CDR3 protein: CASSPLKRLYNEQFF

J gene: TRBJ2-5
V gene: TRBV5-1
D gene: TRBD1
CDR3 protein: CASSLGQGAETQYF

J gene: TRBJ1-3
V gene: TRBV6-1
D gene: .
CDR3 protein: CASSEGPGSGNTIYF

J gene: TRBJ2-3
V gene: TRBV30
D gene: TRBD2
CDR3 protein: CAWSLIAGGTDTQYF

J gene: TRBJ1-1
V gene: TRBV7-3
D gene: TRBD1
CDR3 protein: CASSSGTGLEAFF

J gene: TRBJ1-1
V gene: TRBV5-6
D gene: TRBD1
CDR3 protein: CASSPDRGGNTEAFF

J gene: TRBJ2-1
V gene: TRBV30
D gene: TRBD1
CDR3 protein: CARSTGTGSYNEQFF

J gene: TRBJ1-5
V gene: TRBV6-1
D gene: .
CDR3 protein: CASSEVPGSSNQPQHF

J gene: TRBJ2-3
V gene: TRBV4-1
D gene: .
CDR3 protein: CASSQDTADTQYF

J gene: TRBJ2-1
V gene: TRBV19
D gene: TRBD2
CDR3 protein: CASSITASGASYNEQFF